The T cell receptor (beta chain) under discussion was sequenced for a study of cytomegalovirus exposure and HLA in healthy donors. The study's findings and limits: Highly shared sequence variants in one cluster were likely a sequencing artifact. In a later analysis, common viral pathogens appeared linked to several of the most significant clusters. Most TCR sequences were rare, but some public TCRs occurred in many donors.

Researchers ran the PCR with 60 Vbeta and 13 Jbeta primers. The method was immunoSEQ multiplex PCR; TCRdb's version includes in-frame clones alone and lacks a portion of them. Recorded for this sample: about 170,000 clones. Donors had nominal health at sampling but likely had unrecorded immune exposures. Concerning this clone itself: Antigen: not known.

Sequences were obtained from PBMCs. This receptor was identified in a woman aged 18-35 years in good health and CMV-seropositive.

The CDR3 bases are TGTGCCAGCAGCCAAGTTGCGGGAGGGCTCGAGCAGTACTTC. Its protein product is CASSQVAGGLEQYF. The V gene is TRBV4-2, the J gene TRBJ2-5, with TRBD2 identical over 9 bases. The J call is uncertain, as TRBJ2-7 better fits the DNA end. Germline assignment: CDR1 LGHNA and CDR2 YNFKEQ. The CDR3 has 14 residues.